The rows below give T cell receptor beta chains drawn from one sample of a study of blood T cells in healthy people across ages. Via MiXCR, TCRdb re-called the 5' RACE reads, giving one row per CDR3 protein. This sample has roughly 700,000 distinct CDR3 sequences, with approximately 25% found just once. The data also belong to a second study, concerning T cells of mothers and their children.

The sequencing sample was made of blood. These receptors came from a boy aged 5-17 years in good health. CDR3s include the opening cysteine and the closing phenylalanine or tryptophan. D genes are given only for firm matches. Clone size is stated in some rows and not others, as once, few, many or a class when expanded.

cdr3_aa: CASSFSGGIKETQYF
cdr3_nt: TGCGCCAGCAGCTTTTCAGGGGGTATCAAAGAGACCCAGTACTTC
v_call: TRBV5-1
clone_size: few
j_call: TRBJ2-5
d_call: TRBD1

cdr3_aa: CASTLMGAPTYNEQFF
cdr3_nt: TGTGCCAGCACCCTCATGGGGGCGCCCACCTACAATGAGCAGTTCTTC
v_call: TRBV2
clone_size: few
j_call: TRBJ2-1
d_call: .

cdr3_aa: CASSLGRIYNSPLHF
cdr3_nt: TGTGCCAGCAGCTTGGGCAGGATCTATAATTCACCCCTCCACTTT
v_call: TRBV5-6
clone_size: few
j_call: TRBJ1-6
d_call: .

cdr3_aa: CASSYGDSPSYGYTF
cdr3_nt: TGTGCCAGCAGTTACGGGGACAGTCCTTCCTATGGCTACACCTTC
v_call: TRBV6-2/TRBV6-3
clone_size: few
j_call: TRBJ1-2
d_call: TRBD1

cdr3_aa: CAISDLAVSTDTQYF
cdr3_nt: TGTGCCATCAGTGATTTAGCGGTTAGCACAGATACGCAGTATTTT
v_call: TRBV10-3
clone_size: .
j_call: TRBJ2-3
d_call: .

cdr3_aa: CASSLVPEEHTEAFF
cdr3_nt: TGTGCCAGCAGCTTAGTACCGGAGGAGCACACTGAAGCTTTCTTT
v_call: TRBV7-9
clone_size: .
j_call: TRBJ1-1
d_call: .

cdr3_aa: CASSSGRSVFQAKNIQYF
cdr3_nt: TGTGCCAGCAGTTCCGGACGGAGTGTATTCCAAGCCAAAAACATTCAGTACTTC
v_call: TRBV28
clone_size: .
j_call: TRBJ2-4
d_call: .

cdr3_aa: CASSLGPTVAGEQYF
cdr3_nt: TGTGCCAGCAGCTTGGGGCCCACCGTGGCAGGCGAGCAGTACTTC
v_call: TRBV11-2
clone_size: .
j_call: TRBJ2-7
d_call: .

cdr3_aa: CSAHPGPGETQYF
cdr3_nt: TGCAGCGCCCATCCGGGGCCGGGGGAGACCCAGTACTTC
v_call: TRBV29-1
clone_size: few
j_call: TRBJ2-5
d_call: .

cdr3_aa: CASSQDRGVGADTQYF
cdr3_nt: TGCGCCAGCAGCCAAGATCGTGGCGTGGGGGCTGATACGCAGTATTTT
v_call: TRBV4-3
clone_size: once
j_call: TRBJ2-3
d_call: .